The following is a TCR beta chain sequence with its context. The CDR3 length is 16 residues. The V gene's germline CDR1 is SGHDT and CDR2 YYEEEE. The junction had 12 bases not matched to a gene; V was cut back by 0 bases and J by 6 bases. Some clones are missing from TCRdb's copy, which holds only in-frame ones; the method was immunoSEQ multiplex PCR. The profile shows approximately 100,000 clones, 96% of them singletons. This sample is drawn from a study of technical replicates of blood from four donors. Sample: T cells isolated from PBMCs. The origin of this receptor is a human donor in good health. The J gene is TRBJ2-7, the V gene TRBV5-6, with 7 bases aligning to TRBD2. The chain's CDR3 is CASSLAFSGAATEQYF. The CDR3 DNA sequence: TGTGCCAGCAGCTTGGCCTTCAGCGGGGCTGCCACCGAGCAGTACTTC.